The present entry profiles one T cell receptor beta chain with its context. The antigen is undetermined. Sequencing used immunoSEQ multiplex PCR; TCRdb keeps in-frame clones, though not all of them. The table records fewer than 70,000 clones, 75% to 90% of them present only once. These data originate in a study of a mutant IDH1 vaccine in newly diagnosed glioma. The overall study: With temozolomide cycles, or 4-6 weeks after radiotherapy alone, vaccination was started. Before enrollment, the patients had been treated with radiotherapy alone, temozolomide alone, or both together. Most of them had received both. Findings and caveats of the study: No link was apparently found between pseudoprogression and changes in top peripheral T cell clonotypes.

Germline loops: CDR1 MGHDK, CDR2 SYGVNS. CDR3 length: 15 amino acids. The V end was cut by 3 bases, the J end by 2 bases, with 14 bases between. Specified time point: week 47, end of study. Topical imiquimod was applied with each vaccine dose, which held 300 ug of mutant IDH1 20-mer peptide. The genes are TRBV25-1 and TRBJ2-7, with D possibly TRBD1 on 6 matching bases. This TCR derives from a man between 25 and 39 years old with glioma. This specimen was PBMCs, taken from a glioma patient whose treatment included an IDH1 peptide vaccine. CDR3 in DNA: TGTGCCAGCAGTGATTACTGGGACAAAGCCTACGAGCAGTACTTC. It translates to CASSDYWDKAYEQYF.